The sequence of this T cell receptor (beta chain) was determined in a study of T cells in Graves' hyperthyroidism and ophthalmopathy. Worth noting for this clonotype: Its antigen remains unknown.

Broader study findings: Model predictions of ophthalmopathy came a median roughly 6.7 months before onset.

Germline CDR1 is SEHNR and CDR2 is FQNEAQ (reference sequence). The CDR3 loop spans 16 amino acids. V lost 1 base, J lost 6 bases, and 8 bases stayed unmatched. Ophthalmopathy patients had Clinical Activity Score at least 3, NOSPECS grade at least 4, duration under 3 months. Amplification of TCR beta CDR3 regions was performed using RNA transcripts as template. A set of HTBI primers served as the primers for a first-round RT-PCR of the TCR CDR3. MiXCR, applied by TCRdb to the multiplex PCR reads, yields one record per CDR3 protein. This sample yields 490,000 or so distinct CDR3 sequences, of which about 16% are seen a single time; 25% to 35% belongs to the top ten.

This receptor was taken from a woman younger than 45 with Graves' ophthalmopathy. The chain links TRBV7-9 to TRBJ2-1; the match to TRBD2 covers 8 bases. Sequenced input: blood. CDR3 nucleotide sequence: TGTGCCAGCAGCTTAGACCTGGGACTAGGTCGCAATGAGCAGTTCTTC. Protein: CASSLDLGLGRNEQFF. Variable domain in full (rest from reference TRBV7-9 and TRBJ2-1): DTGVSQNPRHKITKRGQNVTFRCDPISEHNRLYWYRQTLGQGPEFLTYFQNEAQLEKSRLLSDRFSAERPKGSFSTLEIQRTEQGDSAMYLCASSLDLGLGRNEQFFGPGTRLTVL.